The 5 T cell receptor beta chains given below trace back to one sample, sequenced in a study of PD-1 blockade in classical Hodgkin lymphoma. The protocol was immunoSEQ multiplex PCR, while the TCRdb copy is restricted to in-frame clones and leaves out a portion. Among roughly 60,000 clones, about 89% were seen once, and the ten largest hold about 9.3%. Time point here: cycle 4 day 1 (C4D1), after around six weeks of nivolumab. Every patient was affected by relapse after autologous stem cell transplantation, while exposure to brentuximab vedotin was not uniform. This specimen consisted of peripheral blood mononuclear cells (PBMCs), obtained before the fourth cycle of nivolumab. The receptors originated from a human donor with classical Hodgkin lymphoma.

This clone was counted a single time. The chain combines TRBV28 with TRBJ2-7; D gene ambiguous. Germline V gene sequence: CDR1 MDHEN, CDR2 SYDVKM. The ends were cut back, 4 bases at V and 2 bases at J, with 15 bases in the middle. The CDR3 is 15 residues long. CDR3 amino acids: CASSSGSGLAYEQYF. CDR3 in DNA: TGTGCCAGCAGTTCGGGTTCCGGGTTAGCCTACGAGCAGTACTTC.

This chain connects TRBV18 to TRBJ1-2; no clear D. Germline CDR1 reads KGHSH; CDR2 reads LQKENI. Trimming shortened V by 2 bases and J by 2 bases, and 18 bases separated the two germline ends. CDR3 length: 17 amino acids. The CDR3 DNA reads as TGTGCCAGCTCACCATTCCAACAGTCATCTACGAACTATGGCTACACCTTC. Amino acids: CASSPFQQSSTNYGYTF.

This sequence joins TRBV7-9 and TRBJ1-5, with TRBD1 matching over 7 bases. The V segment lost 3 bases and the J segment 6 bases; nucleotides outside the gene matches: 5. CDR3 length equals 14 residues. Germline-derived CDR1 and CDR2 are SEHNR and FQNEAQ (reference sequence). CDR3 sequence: CASSFEGAGQPQHF. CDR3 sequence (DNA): TGTGCCAGCAGCTTTGAGGGGGCTGGTCAGCCCCAGCATTTT. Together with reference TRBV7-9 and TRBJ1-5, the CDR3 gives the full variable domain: DTGVSQNPRHKITKRGQNVTFRCDPISEHNRLYWYRQTLGQGPEFLTYFQNEAQLEKSRLLSDRFSAERPKGSFSTLEIQRTEQGDSAMYLCASSFEGAGQPQHFGDGTRLSIL.

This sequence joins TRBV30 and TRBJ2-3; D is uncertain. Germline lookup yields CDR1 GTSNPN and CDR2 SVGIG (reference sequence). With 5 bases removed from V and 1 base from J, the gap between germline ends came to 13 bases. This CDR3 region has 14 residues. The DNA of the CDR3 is TGTGCCTGGGAGGATCTCCACCGCACAGATACGCAGTATTTT. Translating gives CAWEDLHRTDTQYF.

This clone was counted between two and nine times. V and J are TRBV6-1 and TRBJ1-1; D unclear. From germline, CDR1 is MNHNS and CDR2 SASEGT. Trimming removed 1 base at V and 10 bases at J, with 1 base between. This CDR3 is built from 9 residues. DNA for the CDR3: TGTGCCAGCAGTGAAGTAGCTTTCTTT. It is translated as CASSEVAFF.